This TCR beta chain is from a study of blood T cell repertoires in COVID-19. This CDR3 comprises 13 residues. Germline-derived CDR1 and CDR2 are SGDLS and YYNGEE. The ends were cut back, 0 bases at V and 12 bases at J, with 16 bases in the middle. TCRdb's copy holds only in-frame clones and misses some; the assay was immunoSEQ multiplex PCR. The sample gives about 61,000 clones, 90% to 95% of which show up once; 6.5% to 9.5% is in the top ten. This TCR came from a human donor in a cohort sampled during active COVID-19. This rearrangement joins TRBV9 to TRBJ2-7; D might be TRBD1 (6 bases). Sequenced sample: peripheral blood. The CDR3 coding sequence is TGTGCCAGCAGCGTAGCTGAACGGACAGACCCGTACTTC. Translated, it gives CASSVAERTDPYF.